Below are 8 T cell receptor beta chains sequenced from a single sample in a study of CD8+ T cells in alopecia areata. Following extraction, RNA underwent reverse transcription to cDNA, which served as the sequencing template. Sequencing was performed with immunoSEQ multiplex PCR; in TCRdb, only in-frame clones are kept and a portion is missing. Altogether around 110,000 clones were found in the sample, and no singletons occur. Sequencing used lesional skin. These receptor sequences come from a C3H/HeJ mouse with alopecia areata. MHC haplotype of the mouse line: H2-k.

As concerns this clone: The gene names here belong to mouse. With the read ending 4 residues before the CDR3 end, the germline J gene is used to fill in that end. V and J are TRBV19 and TRBJ2-7, with TRBD2 matching 8 bases. Germline values: CDR1 FNHDT, CDR2 SITEND (reference sequence). V was clipped by 4 bases and J by 0 bases; unmatched bases: 6. This CDR3 is 15 amino acids long. CDR3 amino acids: CASSFWGASSYEQYF. The CDR3 bases that were read are TGTGCCAGCAGTTTCTGGGGGGCCAGCTCCTAT.

With regard to this clone: The germline and genes are mouse ones. The missing CDR3 end, 4 residues past where the read stops, is filled in from the germline J gene. The chain couples TRBV13-3 to TRBJ2-4; a weak D match, TRBD1 (5 bases). Germline lookup yields CDR1 NNHDY and CDR2 SYVADS. Trimming left V 1 base short and J 0 bases short, with 9 bases between. The CDR3 has 15 amino acids. Partial CDR3 DNA: TGTGCCAGCAGTGATTCAGGGAGGAGTCAAAAC. It translates to CASSDSGRSQN. In full, the CDR3 reads CASSDSGRSQNTLYF.

About this clone: Mouse names are used for the genes. The CDR3 goes on 4 residues after the read ends, and that part is filled in from the germline J gene. The chain links TRBV17 to TRBJ2-5, with 12 bases identical to TRBD2. CDR3 size: 15 residues. Germline loops: CDR1 MNHDT, CDR2 YYDKIL. Losses at the gene ends were 6 bases for V and 3 bases for J; bases not matched to a gene: 4. The CDR3 sequence is CASSIGLGGQDTQYF. Partial CDR3 DNA: TGTGCTAGCAGCATCGGACTGGGGGGGCAAGAC.

This clone came up a few times. Gene names follow the mouse nomenclature. The CDR3 extends 4 residues past the end of the read, so its final part is completed from the germline J gene. V usage is TRBV17 and J usage is TRBJ1-4; D gene ambiguous. The germline gives CDR1 MNHDT, CDR2 YYDKIL. The CDR3 consists of 14 residues. V was cut by 0 bases and J by 4 bases, with 6 bases left in between. The CDR3 DNA, read in part, is TGTGCTAGCAGTAGAGACCCACACAACGAA. Protein product: CASSRDPHNE. The complete CDR3 sequence is CASSRDPHNERLFF.

This clone came up a few times. Germline and genes: mouse. The read ends 4 residues shy of where the CDR3 ends; the end is completed using the germline J gene. The V call is TRBV14, the J call TRBJ2-4, with D possibly being TRBD2 (6 bases). Germline CDR1 is SGHDT and CDR2 is FRDEAV. CDR3 size: 15 residues. With 0 bases removed from V and 1 base from J, the gap between germline ends came to 9 bases. CDR3 residues: CASSFLSGGQNTLYF. CDR3 DNA (partial): TGTGCCAGCAGTTTCTTGTCTGGGGGTCAAAAC.

This clone has more than one count but fewer than ten. Any gene name here is a mouse gene name. The read ends 4 residues before the CDR3 terminus; that terminus is restored from the germline J gene. The rearrangement uses TRBV1 and TRBJ2-7, with D possibly being TRBD1 (7 bases). The germline V gene has CDR1 NSQYPW and CDR2 LRSPGD (reference sequence). This CDR3 has 15 residues. The covered CDR3 bases are TGCACCTGCAGTGCAGAGAGGGGGCAGAGGTAT. Amino acid sequence: CTCSAERGQRY. In full, the CDR3 is CTCSAERGQRYEQYF.

This clone was detected only a few times. There is a difference at residue 13 between the TCRdb protein and the DNA translation, so the protein given here was translated from the DNA. The genes and germline here are from mouse. The sequenced fragment ends 3 residues before the CDR3 boundary, so the rest is inferred from the germline J gene. The chain has TRBV13-3 and TRBJ1-6; D unclear. TRBJ1-6 is an open reading frame whose function is uncertain. The CDR3 runs to 16 residues. From germline, CDR1 is NNHDY and CDR2 SYVADS. V was trimmed by 1 base and J by 0 bases, leaving 8 bases between them. Incomplete CDR3 DNA: TGTGCCAGCAGTGATTCAGGAGATTCCTATAATTCGCCC. Protein sequence: CASSDSGDSYNSP. The full-length CDR3 reads as CASSDSGDSYNSPLYF.

With regard to this clone: The gene symbols are mouse symbols. The chain's CDR3 is CASSDAGDSANSDYTF. The part of the CDR3 DNA that was read is TGTGCCAGCAGTGATGCGGGGGACAGTGCAAACTCC. This sequence joins TRBV13-3 and TRBJ1-2; 7 bases are a match to TRBD1. The read terminates 4 residues before the CDR3 end, so the remaining end is supplied by the germline J gene. CDR1 and CDR2 from the germline V gene are NNHDY and SYVADS. V shed 0 bases and J 0 bases; nucleotides not matched to a gene: 5. The CDR3 extends over 16 amino acids.